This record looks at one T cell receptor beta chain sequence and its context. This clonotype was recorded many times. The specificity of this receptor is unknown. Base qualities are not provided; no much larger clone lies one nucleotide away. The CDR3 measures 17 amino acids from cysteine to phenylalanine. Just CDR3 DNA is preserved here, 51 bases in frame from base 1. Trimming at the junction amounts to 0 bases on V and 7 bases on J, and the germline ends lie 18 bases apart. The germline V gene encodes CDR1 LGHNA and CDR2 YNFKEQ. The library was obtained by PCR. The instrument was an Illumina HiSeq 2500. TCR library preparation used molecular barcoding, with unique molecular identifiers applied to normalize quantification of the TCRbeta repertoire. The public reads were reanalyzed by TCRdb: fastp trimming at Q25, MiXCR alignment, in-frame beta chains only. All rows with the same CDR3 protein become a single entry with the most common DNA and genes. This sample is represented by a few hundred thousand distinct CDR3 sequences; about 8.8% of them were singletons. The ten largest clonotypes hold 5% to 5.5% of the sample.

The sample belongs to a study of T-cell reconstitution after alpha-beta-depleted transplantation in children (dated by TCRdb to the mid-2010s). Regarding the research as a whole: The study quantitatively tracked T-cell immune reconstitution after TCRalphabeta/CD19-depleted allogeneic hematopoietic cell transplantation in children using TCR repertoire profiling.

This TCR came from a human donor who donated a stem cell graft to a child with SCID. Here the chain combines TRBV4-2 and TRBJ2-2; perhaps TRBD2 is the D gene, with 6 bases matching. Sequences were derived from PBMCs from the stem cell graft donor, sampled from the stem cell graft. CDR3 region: CASSQDLEGPWGGELFF. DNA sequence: TGTGCCAGCAGCCAAGATCTGGAGGGGCCCTGGGGCGGGGAGCTGTTTTTT.